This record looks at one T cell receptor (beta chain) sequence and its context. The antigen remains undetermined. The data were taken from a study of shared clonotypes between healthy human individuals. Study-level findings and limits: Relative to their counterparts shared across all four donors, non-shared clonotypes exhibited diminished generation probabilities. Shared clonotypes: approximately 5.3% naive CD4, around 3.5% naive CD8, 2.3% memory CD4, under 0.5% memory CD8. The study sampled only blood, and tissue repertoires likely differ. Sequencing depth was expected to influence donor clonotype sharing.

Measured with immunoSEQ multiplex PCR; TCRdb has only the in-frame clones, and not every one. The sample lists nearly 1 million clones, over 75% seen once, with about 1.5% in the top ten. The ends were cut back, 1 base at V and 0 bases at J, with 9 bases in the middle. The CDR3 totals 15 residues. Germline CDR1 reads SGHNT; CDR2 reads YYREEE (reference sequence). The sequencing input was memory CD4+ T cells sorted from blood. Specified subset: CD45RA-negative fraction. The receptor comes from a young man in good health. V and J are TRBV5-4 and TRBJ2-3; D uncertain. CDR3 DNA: TGTGCCAGCAGCTTGAAGGTCACTAGCACAGATACGCAGTATTTT. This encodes CASSLKVTSTDTQYF. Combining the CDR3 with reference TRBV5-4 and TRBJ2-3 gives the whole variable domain ETGVTQSPTHLIKTRGQQVTLRCSSQSGHNTVSWYQQALGQGPQFIFQYYREEENGRGNFPPRFSGLQFPNYSSELNVNALELDDSALYLCASSLKVTSTDTQYFGPGTRLTVL.